This is a list of T cell receptor beta chains from one sample in a study of T cell responses to AZD1222 COVID-19 vaccine. TCRdb's table, derived via immunoSEQ multiplex PCR, lists solely in-frame clones and lacks some. There are some 200,000 clones in the sample; about 87% occur only once, and about 6.1% lies in the top ten. The specimen comprised peripheral blood, sampled on day 0 of AZD1222 vaccination. These receptors were obtained from an adult in good health. The CDR3 runs from the conserved cysteine through the conserved F or W. The D gene is left open where the match is weak. For some rows the clone size is stated as once, few or many, or as a class when expanded; others skip it.

TRBJ2-5	TRBD2	once	TRBV12-5	TGTGCTAGTGGAATGGGACTAGAAGAGACCCAGTACTTC	CASGMGLEETQYF
TRBJ1-5	-	once	TRBV28	TGTGCCACCCTGGCGCCAGCGTATAGCAATCAGCCCCAGCATTTT	CATLAPAYSNQPQHF
TRBJ2-7	-	-	TRBV7-6	TGTGCCAGCAGTTCCGCGGGGGGACAGACGGATTACGAGCAGTACTTC	CASSSAGGQTDYEQYF
TRBJ2-7	-	-	TRBV19	TGTGCCAGTAGTATCTCTATTCGGGACTGGGTAGGAGACGAGCAGTACTTC	CASSISIRDWVGDEQYF
TRBJ1-2	-	-	TRBV4-3	TGCGCCAGCAGCCAAGTTGACCGGGAACGTTATGGCTACACCTTC	CASSQVDRERYGYTF
TRBJ1-5	TRBD1	once	TRBV28	TGTGCCAGCAGCTTCACCGGGACAGGGCCTTCAAGGGCCCAGCATTTT	CASSFTGTGPSRAQHF
TRBJ1-5	-	-	TRBV6-5	TGTGCCAGCAGTTATGGGGGGCAAGGACAGCCCCAGCATTTT	CASSYGGQGQPQHF
TRBJ2-6	TRBD1	-	TRBV7-2	TGTGCCAGCAGCTTATGGACAGGCTCTGGGGCCAACGTCCTGACTTTC	CASSLWTGSGANVLTF
TRBJ1-4	-	-	TRBV27	TGTGCCAGCAGCCCCTATGTGACGACGTTAAAAGAAAAACTGTTTTTT	CASSPYVTTLKEKLFF
TRBJ2-1	-	-	TRBV28	TGTGCCAGCAGCCATCACCGGGCTGACTACAATGAGCAGTTCTTC	CASSHHRADYNEQFF
TRBJ2-1	TRBD2	-	TRBV7-9	TGTGCCAGCAGGTCAAGAGTTGCGGGAGGTTCCGGCGGTGAGCAGTTCTTC	CASRSRVAGGSGGEQFF
TRBJ2-7	TRBD1	-	TRBV28	TGTGCCAGCAGTCTAGGACAGGGGAGGGGCGAGCAGTACTTC	CASSLGQGRGEQYF
TRBJ1-2	-	-	TRBV2	TGTGCCAGCAGTGAACAGGCGAGAGGTGCTAGCGGCTACACCTTC	CASSEQARGASGYTF
TRBJ2-1	-	-	TRBV7-2	TGTGCCAGCAGGCGGGGGCAAGGGGGGAATGAGCAGTTCTTC	CASRRGQGGNEQFF
TRBJ2-5	TRBD1	-	TRBV10-3	TGTGCCACACGGACAGGGCAAGAGACCCAGTACTTC	CATRTGQETQYF
TRBJ1-2	-	-	TRBV5-1	TGCGCCAGCAGCCGCGCAGGGCTCTATGGCTACACCTTC	CASSRAGLYGYTF
TRBJ2-1	-	-	TRBV7-3	TGTGCCAGCAGTCCAGGGAGCTCCTACAATGAGCAGTTCTTC	CASSPGSSYNEQFF
TRBJ2-2	TRBD1	-	TRBV28	TGTGCCTCCCGGACGGGACAGGGGGTTGTTGGAACCGGGGAGCTGTTTTTT	CASRTGQGVVGTGELFF
TRBJ1-5	-	-	TRBV28	TGTGCCAGCAGTTCCCCCGGACCGATCTCGCCCCAGCATTTT	CASSSPGPISPQHF
TRBJ2-3	TRBD2	-	TRBV28	TGTGCCAGCAGTTTCGGGCTAGCGGGAGCAGGGTGGACAGATACGCAGTATTTT	CASSFGLAGAGWTDTQYF
TRBJ2-2	TRBD2	-	TRBV24-1	TGTGCCACCTCCCCGGGGGGTGGGGACACCGGGGAGCTGTTTTTT	CATSPGGGDTGELFF
TRBJ1-1	-	-	TRBV2	TGTGCCAGCACGGGGGAGAACACTGAAGCTTTCTTT	CASTGENTEAFF
TRBJ2-1	-	-	TRBV6-2/TRBV6-3	TGTGCCAGCAGTGACTGGGGAAGGGGATACAATGAGCAGTTCTTC	CASSDWGRGYNEQFF
TRBJ1-4	TRBD1	once	TRBV19	TGTGCCAGTATTCCACAGGGGACTAATGAAAAACTGTTTTTT	CASIPQGTNEKLFF
TRBJ1-2	-	-	TRBV28	TGTGCCAGCAGCACGTCGGCTAACTATGGCTACACCTTC	CASSTSANYGYTF
TRBJ2-1	-	-	TRBV10-3	TGTGCCATCAGAGAGACCCCTTTCGGTGAGCAGTTCTTC	CAIRETPFGEQFF
TRBJ1-1	-	-	TRBV3-1/TRBV3-2	TGTGCCAGCAGCCAAGTCCCGGGGCGGAACACTGAAGCTTTCTTT	CASSQVPGRNTEAFF
TRBJ2-1	-	few	TRBV5-4	TGTGCCAGCAGCGATCAACGTGGTGGTGATGAGCAGTTCTTC	CASSDQRGGDEQFF
TRBJ2-5	-	-	TRBV5-1	TGCGCCAGCAGCTTAGGTGCGGGGCAAAAAGAGACCCAGTACTTC	CASSLGAGQKETQYF
TRBJ2-1	TRBD1	-	TRBV7-2	TGTGCCAGCAGCTTACGTTCTTTGGGACAGGGGAAGTGGAATGAGCAGTTCTTC	CASSLRSLGQGKWNEQFF
TRBJ2-1	TRBD2	-	TRBV5-6	TGTGCCAGCCAATCGGTAGCGGGAGTGGGCAATGAGCAGTTCTTC	CASQSVAGVGNEQFF
TRBJ1-1	-	once	TRBV12-3/TRBV12-4	TGTGCCAGCAGGTTACAGGGAGACACTGAAGCTTTCTTT	CASRLQGDTEAFF
TRBJ1-3	-	-	TRBV5-5	TGTGCCAGCAGCCCTCGGGGGGGAAACACCATATATTTT	CASSPRGGNTIYF
TRBJ2-5	-	-	TRBV7-8	TGTGCCAGCAGCGTAGGGTCGAACCAAGAGACCCAGTACTTC	CASSVGSNQETQYF
TRBJ1-3	-	-	TRBV3-1/TRBV3-2	TGTGCCAGCAGCCAGAGCTCAGGGTCCGGAAACACCATATATTTT	CASSQSSGSGNTIYF
TRBJ2-1	-	few	TRBV7-9	TGTGCCAGCCCCGGTCCCCCTAGATACAATGAGCAGTTCTTC	CASPGPPRYNEQFF
TRBJ1-6	-	-	TRBV10-3	TGTGCCATCAGTGCCGGACGGACGAAATTTGGGCAGGTCCACTTT	CAISAGRTKFGQVHF
TRBJ2-2	-	-	TRBV7-3	TGTGCCAGCAGCTCCTACAGGGCAGGCGGGGAGCTGTTTTTT	CASSSYRAGGELFF
TRBJ2-7	-	-	TRBV2	TGTGCCAGCAGTCGCGGGGATCACTCCTACGAGCAGTACTTC	CASSRGDHSYEQYF
TRBJ1-2	-	-	TRBV12-3/TRBV12-4	TGTGCCAGCAGTCAGGGCCATTATGGCTACACCTTC	CASSQGHYGYTF
TRBJ2-3	-	once	TRBV27	TGTGCCAGCAGTTTATCCGGAGTTGCTACGCAGTATTTT	CASSLSGVATQYF
TRBJ1-1	-	-	TRBV12-3/TRBV12-4	TGTGCCAGCAGTTTTTGGGGGAACACTGAAGCTTTCTTT	CASSFWGNTEAFF
TRBJ2-1	-	-	TRBV14	TGTGCCAGCAGCCAAGATATAAGGGGGTTGACGTTCTTC	CASSQDIRGLTFF
TRBJ2-3	TRBD1	-	TRBV28	TGTGCCAGCAGTTTGGTCACAGGGGCTCGAAGCACAGATACGCAGTATTTT	CASSLVTGARSTDTQYF
TRBJ2-3	-	-	TRBV14	TGTGCCAGCAGCCCCGGCGGTACTCGGGATACGCAGTATTTT	CASSPGGTRDTQYF
TRBJ2-1	-	-	TRBV20-1	TGCAGTGCACTTGGTGGGGACTTCCAGTTCTTC	CSALGGDFQFF
TRBJ1-6	-	-	TRBV9	TGTGCCAGCAGCGCCGGGGGCCCCAATTCACCCCTCCACTTT	CASSAGGPNSPLHF
TRBJ2-7	-	-	TRBV28	TGTGCCAGCAGTTTATCCCCGACAGCCTACGAGCAGTACTTC	CASSLSPTAYEQYF
TRBJ1-2	TRBD1	-	TRBV11-2	TGTGCCAGCAGCTCCGACGACAGGGGAGAAAGGTTGTATGGCTACACCTTC	CASSSDDRGERLYGYTF
TRBJ2-3	-	-	TRBV6-5	TGTGCCAGCAGTTACAAGGGTTCCCCCACAGATACGCAGTATTTT	CASSYKGSPTDTQYF
TRBJ2-2	-	-	TRBV5-4	TGTGCCAGCAGCGGGAGGCAGAACACCGGGGAGCTGTTTTTT	CASSGRQNTGELFF